These 29 T cell receptor beta chains came from one sample sequenced in a study of T cell responses to AZD1222 COVID-19 vaccine. Clones were sequenced by immunoSEQ multiplex PCR, and TCRdb holds only the in-frame ones, with some missing. Seen here are hundreds of thousands of clones, under 95% observed once, and the top ten hold less than 1.2%. Here the sequenced sample was peripheral blood, taken on day 0 of MenACWY control vaccination. The origin of the receptors is an adult in good health.

V usage is TRBV4-3 and J usage is TRBJ1-3; no firm D call. The germline V gene encodes CDR1 LGHNA and CDR2 YSLEER. This CDR3 region has 16 residues. Trimming took off 0 bases at V and 0 bases at J, with 9 bases between the two ends. The CDR3 loop is CASSQDRLISGNTIYF. The CDR3 coding sequence is TGCGCCAGCAGCCAAGATCGCCTTATCTCTGGAAACACCATATATTTT.

The chain is built from TRBV7-3 and TRBJ1-2, with D unresolved. Germline values: CDR1 SGHTA, CDR2 FQGTGA. V was clipped by 4 bases and J by 10 bases, with 16 bases between them. The CDR3 has 13 residues. CDR3 amino acids: CASSSPREIDYTF. The CDR3 coding sequence is TGTGCCAGCAGCTCACCTAGGGAGATCGACTACACCTTC.

This chain joins TRBV19 and TRBJ1-1; D is perhaps TRBD1 (5 bases). The CDR3 length is 14 residues. The germline V gene encodes CDR1 LNHDA and CDR2 SQIVND (reference sequence). The V end lost 3 bases, the J end lost 4 bases, and 12 bases lay between the germline ends. This CDR3 reads CASSIVSGSTEAFF. In DNA form, the CDR3 reads TGTGCCAGTAGTATCGTTTCAGGGAGCACTGAAGCTTTCTTT.

The chain employs TRBV6-5 and TRBJ1-4; TRBD1 aligns across 8 bases. The junction had 4 bases not matched to a gene; V was cut back by 5 bases and J by 5 bases. Looked up from germline, CDR1 is MNHEY and CDR2 is SVGAGI. The CDR3 has 14 amino acids. As DNA, the CDR3 is TGTGCCAGCAGTAAGACAGGGGACAATGAAAAACTGTTTTTT. Translation gives CASSKTGDNEKLFF.

This clone came up once. The chain employs TRBV18 and TRBJ2-1; D gene uncertain. The CDR3 spans 14 residues. With 1 base removed from V and 6 bases from J, the gap between germline ends came to 10 bases. In germline, CDR1 is KGHSH, CDR2 LQKENI. The CDR3 sequence: CASSPLADINEQFF. The CDR3 DNA is TGTGCCAGCTCACCACTGGCAGATATCAATGAGCAGTTCTTC.

This clone was counted once. The chain couples TRBV6-5 to TRBJ1-5, with TRBD1 as a possible D gene (5 bases). The germline V and J ends were trimmed by 0 bases and 2 bases, with 8 bases remaining between them. CDR1 is MNHEY, CDR2 SVGAGI, per germline. The CDR3 is 15 residues long. The CDR3 is CASSYSTGGNQPQHF. CDR3 nucleotides: TGTGCCAGCAGTTACTCGACGGGGGGCAATCAGCCCCAGCATTTT.

The genes are TRBV7-9 and TRBJ1-6, with D perhaps matching TRBD1 (5 bases). The ends were cut back, 3 bases at V and 7 bases at J, with 7 bases in the middle. The germline V gene has CDR1 SEHNR and CDR2 FQNEAQ (reference sequence). CDR3 length equals 13 residues. The CDR3 loop is CASSLTANSPLHF. In nucleotides, the CDR3 is TGTGCCAGCAGCTTGACAGCGAATTCACCCCTCCACTTT.

The gene calls are TRBV5-5 and TRBJ2-7; D possibly matches TRBD1 or TRBD2 (5 bases each). V lost 4 bases to trimming and J lost 7 bases, with 12 bases between them. CDR3 length equals 12 residues. In germline, CDR1 is SGHKS, CDR2 YYEKEE (reference sequence). The CDR3 region is CASSPGTLEQYF. CDR3 coding DNA: TGTGCCAGCAGCCCCGGGACCCTGGAGCAGTACTTC.

This clone was picked up one time. The chain combines TRBV6-1 with TRBJ1-3, with 7 nucleotides matching TRBD1. The ends lost 1 base at V and 3 bases at J; junction bases unmatched: 3. Germline V gene lookup returns CDR1 MNHNS and CDR2 SASEGT. The CDR3 has 15 amino acids. The CDR3 sequence: CASSEEPGGGNTIYF. The CDR3 DNA reads TGTGCCAGCAGTGAAGAACCAGGGGGTGGAAACACCATATATTTT.

J is TRBJ1-2 and V is TRBV6-2 or TRBV6-3, with a tentative D call TRBD1 (6 bases). In germline, CDR1 is MNHEY, CDR2 SVGEGT. With 6 bases removed from V and 2 bases from J, the gap between germline ends came to 13 bases. CDR3 size: 14 residues. The CDR3 here is CASSPNDRNYGYTF. CDR3 sequence (DNA): TGTGCCAGCAGCCCGAACGACAGGAACTATGGCTACACCTTC.

V is TRBV7-9 and J is TRBJ2-7, with 9 bases identical to TRBD1. J lost 2 bases, V lost 1 base, and 6 bases had no gene match. Germline CDR1 is SEHNR and CDR2 is FQNEAQ (reference sequence). The CDR3 extends over 16 amino acids. The CDR3 protein is CASSLVSGQGPYEQYF. The CDR3 DNA reads TGTGCCAGCAGCTTAGTTTCCGGACAGGGGCCCTACGAGCAGTACTTC.

This chain uses TRBV9 with TRBJ1-1, with D maybe TRBD1 (5 bases). Germline V gives CDR1 SGDLS, CDR2 YYNGEE. With 3 bases removed from V and 0 bases from J, the gap between germline ends came to 9 bases. This CDR3 region has 14 residues. The CDR3 sequence is CASSGRDLNTEAFF. CDR3 bases: TGTGCCAGCAGCGGCAGGGATTTGAACACTGAAGCTTTCTTT.

V gene TRBV4-2 combines with J gene TRBJ2-7, with TRBD1 matching over 7 bases. Trimming removed 1 base from V and 1 base from J; junction bases left unmatched: 13. The CDR3 is 18 residues long. Germline V gene lookup returns CDR1 LGHNA and CDR2 YNFKEQ. CDR3 amino acids: CASSQVLRRDRSSYEQYF. As DNA, the CDR3 is TGTGCCAGCAGCCAAGTCCTTCGTAGGGACAGATCTTCCTACGAGCAGTACTTC.

Regarding this clone: One end of the junction fails to match germline, which may point to a read error. The gene calls are TRBV28 and TRBJ2-7; D uncertain. The CDR3 is 11 amino acids. Germline CDR1 is MDHEN and CDR2 is SYDVKM. CDR3 in amino acids: CSTWGSYEQYF. The CDR3 DNA reads TGCTCGACCTGGGGCTCCTACGAGCAGTACTTC.

This sequence joins TRBV9 and TRBJ1-1; D gene unclear. The CDR3 totals 13 residues. V was pared by 2 bases and J by 4 bases, with 9 bases between. Germline CDR1 SGDLS, CDR2 YYNGEE. The CDR3 sequence: CASSVGSGTEAFF. In DNA, the CDR3 is TGTGCCAGCAGCGTGGGGAGTGGCACTGAAGCTTTCTTT.

CDR3: CASSHLRQASGNTIYF. DNA of the CDR3: TGTGCCAGCAGCCATCTCAGACAGGCCTCTGGAAACACCATATATTTT. The genes are TRBV3-1 (or the pseudogene TRBV3-2) and TRBJ1-3; weak D call: TRBD1 (6 bases). V lost 3 bases and J lost 0, with 12 bases in between. In germline, CDR1 is LGHDT, CDR2 YNNKEL (reference sequence). The CDR3 sequence is 16 residues long.

The chain links TRBV5-6 to TRBJ1-2; weak D call: TRBD1 (5 bases). The CDR3 covers 15 residues. Germline CDR1 reads SGHDT; CDR2 reads YYEEEE. Trimming shortened V by 2 bases and J by 4 bases, and 15 bases separated the two germline ends. CDR3 amino acids: CASSFFGTPVYGYTF. CDR3 sequence (DNA): TGTGCCAGCAGCTTCTTCGGGACCCCTGTCTATGGCTACACCTTC.

The chain combines TRBV27 with TRBJ1-5; D ambiguous. The germline gives CDR1 MNHEY, CDR2 SMNVEV (reference sequence). V lost 2 bases to trimming and J lost 4 bases, with 12 bases between them. The CDR3 consists of 15 residues. CDR3 coding DNA: TGTGCCAGCAGTTTACAAGCCGACGGGAATCAGCCCCAGCATTTT. Residues: CASSLQADGNQPQHF.

This chain links TRBV5-1 with TRBJ1-1; 8 nucleotides align to TRBD1. The CDR3 has 14 residues. Germline CDR1 SGHRS, CDR2 YFSETQ. V shed 4 bases and J 2 bases; nucleotides not matched to a gene: 4. CDR3 DNA sequence: TGCGCCAGCAGCGAGGACAGGGCCAACACTGAAGCTTTCTTT. Amino acids: CASSEDRANTEAFF.

This clone was observed a single time. This rearrangement joins TRBV2 to TRBJ1-1; D gene uncertain. The V gene lost 7 bases and the J gene lost 4 bases, with 16 bases spanning the gap. Germline CDR1 SNHLY, CDR2 FYNNEI. The CDR3 runs 14 residues. CDR3 DNA: TGTGCCAGCATGGGAGTCCTCTCGGGCACTGAAGCTTTCTTT. Translated, it gives CASMGVLSGTEAFF.

This sequence joins TRBV7-6 and TRBJ1-2; D unresolved. Trimming cost V 5 bases and J 1 base, with 8 bases left between them. CDR1 is SGHVS, CDR2 FNYEAQ, per germline. The CDR3 sequence is 13 residues long. CDR3 bases: TGTGCCAGCAGCGAACAGATTAACTATGGCTACACCTTC. As protein: CASSEQINYGYTF. Full variable domain (remainder filled in from reference TRBV7-6 and TRBJ1-2): GAGVSQSPRYKVTKRGQDVALRCDPISGHVSLYWYRQALGQGPEFLTYFNYEAQQDKSGLPNDRFSAERPEGSISTLTIQRTEQRDSAMYRCASSEQINYGYTFGSGTRLTVV.

The rearrangement uses TRBV12-3 or TRBV12-4 and TRBJ1-2, with TRBD1 as a possible D gene (6 bases). Trimming removed 4 bases at V and 6 bases at J, with 6 bases between. This CDR3 comprises 11 residues. CDR3 bases: TGTGCCAGCAGTTCAGGGGATGGCTACACCTTC. Protein sequence: CASSSGDGYTF.

The V gene is TRBV6-2 or TRBV6-3, the J gene TRBJ1-1; weak D call: TRBD1 (5 bases). V was clipped by 5 bases and J by 5 bases, with 15 bases between them. The CDR3 contains 14 residues. CDR1 is MNHEY and CDR2 is SVGEGT in the germline V gene. Written as DNA, the CDR3 is TGTGCCAGCAGTAGAGGGGCGAGGACAACTGAAGCTTTCTTT. This codes for CASSRGARTTEAFF.

The chain uses TRBV6-1 and TRBJ2-2; unclear D gene. CDR3 length: 15 amino acids. Germline V gene sequence: CDR1 MNHNS, CDR2 SASEGT. V was trimmed by 2 bases and J by 6 bases, leaving 13 bases between them. DNA for the CDR3: TGTGCCAGCAGTGAATCTGTTTCCCCAGCCGGGGAGCTGTTTTTT. This codes for CASSESVSPAGELFF.

This chain uses TRBV18 with TRBJ1-2, with a weak D call TRBD1 (5 bases). Per germline, CDR1 KGHSH and CDR2 LQKENI. The V gene lost 3 bases and the J gene lost 8 bases, with 13 bases spanning the gap. This CDR3 has 13 amino acids. CDR3 nucleotides: TGTGCCAGCTCACCGGAAGGGGTTAGCGGCTACACCTTC. Its translation is CASSPEGVSGYTF.

The V and J genes are TRBV4-3 and TRBJ1-1, with 9 bases matching TRBD1. CDR1 and CDR2 from the germline V gene are LGHNA and YSLEER. There are 17 residues in the CDR3. V shed 4 bases and J 0 bases; nucleotides not matched to a gene: 9. The CDR3 reads CASSPSGQGRLNTEAFF. CDR3 in DNA: TGCGCCAGCAGCCCCTCGGGACAGGGAAGATTGAACACTGAAGCTTTCTTT.

V usage is TRBV11-2 and J usage is TRBJ2-4, with a possible D match to TRBD2 (6 bases). V dropped 0 bases and J dropped 11 bases, with 8 bases sitting between them. The CDR3 consists of 12 residues. The germline CDR1 and CDR2 sequences are SGHAT and FQNNGV. This CDR3 is CASSLERGLQYF. CDR3 DNA sequence: TGTGCCAGCAGCTTAGAGCGGGGCCTTCAGTACTTC. The full variable domain, in which reference TRBV11-2 and TRBJ2-4 provide the parts outside the CDR3, is EAGVAQSPRYKIIEKRQSVAFWCNPISGHATLYWYQQILGQGPKLLIQFQNNGVVDDSQLPKDRFSAERLKGVDSTLKIQPAKLEDSAVYLCASSLERGLQYFGAGTRLSVL.

Here the CDR3 DNA reads TGCGCCAGCAGCTTGGCCAGGAGGACAGATACGCAGTATTTT. It specifies CASSLARRTDTQYF. The V gene is TRBV5-1, the J gene TRBJ2-3; D perhaps matches TRBD2 (5 bases). CDR1 is SGHRS, CDR2 YFSETQ, per germline. The V end was cut by 0 bases, the J end by 3 bases, with 8 bases between. The CDR3 runs to 14 residues. Drawing the rest from reference TRBV5-1 and TRBJ2-3, the complete variable domain is KAGVTQTPRYLIKTRGQQVTLSCSPISGHRSVSWYQQTPGQGLQFLFEYFSETQRNKGNFPGRFSGRQFSNSRSEMNVSTLELGDSALYLCASSLARRTDTQYFGPGTRLTVL.

This chain uses TRBV7-2 with TRBJ2-2; D might be TRBD2 (6 bases). CDR3 length: 14 amino acids. CDR1 is SGHTA and CDR2 is FQGNSA in the germline V gene. The ends were cut back, 2 bases at V and 5 bases at J, with 9 bases in the middle. The DNA for the CDR3 is TGTGCCAGCAGCTTAATAGCGGCGACCGGGGAGCTGTTTTTT. This codes for CASSLIAATGELFF.